A selection of T cell receptor beta chains follows, all from one sample in a study of Graves' ophthalmopathy and Graves' hyperthyroidism. Via MiXCR, TCRdb re-called the multiplex PCR reads, giving one row per CDR3 protein. The profile shows some 750,000 distinct CDR3 sequences, 40% of them singletons. Input material: peripheral blood. The receptors come from an adult man with Graves' ophthalmopathy. CDR3s include the opening cysteine and the closing phenylalanine or tryptophan. Each record gives: V gene, J gene, D gene, CDR3 protein. D genes are given only for firm matches.

TRBV2	TRBJ2-7	TRBD1	CASTSSGGSPYEQYF
TRBV14	TRBJ2-7	TRBD1	CASSPRTGGVEQYF
TRBV2	TRBJ1-6	TRBD1	CASSVPGQGEGNSPLHF
TRBV7-8	TRBJ2-2	TRBD2	CASSLRTSGYTGELFF
TRBV4-3	TRBJ2-5	TRBD1	CASSYSGTGWQETQYF
TRBV29-1	TRBJ2-1	.	CSNRDYNEQFF
TRBV12-3/TRBV12-4	TRBJ1-5	.	CASSLGVRNQPQHF
TRBV25-1	TRBJ1-2	TRBD1	CASSESGTGGSFYTF
TRBV6-6	TRBJ1-2	TRBD1	CASSRTGGATHGYTF
TRBV7-2	.	.	CASSPFSEHLINEQFF
TRBV3-1	TRBJ2-6	.	CASSLGTPGANVLTF
TRBV24-1	TRBJ2-5	.	CATSDPTGRQTQYF
TRBV20-1	TRBJ2-2	.	CSASKLHSTGELFF
TRBV6-4	TRBJ2-7	.	CASSDSPSSYEQYF
TRBV20-1	TRBJ1-5	.	CSASVGVSDQPQHF
TRBV4-2	TRBJ1-6	TRBD1	CASRHDREGSPLHF
TRBV24-1	TRBJ2-3	TRBD1	CATSDRRQGSTDTQYF
TRBV12-3/TRBV12-4	TRBJ1-5	.	CASGLDSLQPQHF
TRBV24-1	TRBJ1-5	TRBD1	CASSANRDRAGQPQHF
TRBV19	TRBJ2-3	.	CASSRPRQASTDTQYF
TRBV10-3	TRBJ1-6	TRBD1	CAIRDRGLAPLHF
TRBV6-5	TRBJ1-5	TRBD1	CASSSRQGIQPQHF
TRBV20-1	TRBJ1-5	.	CSARVGEGRGGQPQHF